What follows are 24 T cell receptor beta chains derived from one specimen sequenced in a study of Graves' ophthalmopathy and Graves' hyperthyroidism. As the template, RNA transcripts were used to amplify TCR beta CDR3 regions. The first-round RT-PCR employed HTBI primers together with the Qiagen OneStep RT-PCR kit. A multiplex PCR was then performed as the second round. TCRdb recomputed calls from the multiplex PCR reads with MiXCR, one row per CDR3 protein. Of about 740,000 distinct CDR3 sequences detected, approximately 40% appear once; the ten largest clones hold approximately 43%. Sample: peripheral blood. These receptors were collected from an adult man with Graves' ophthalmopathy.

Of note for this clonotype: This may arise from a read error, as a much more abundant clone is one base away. The CDR3 region has the DNA TGTGCCAGCAGATCTCAGGGCGATACGCAGTATTTT. The encoded protein is CASRSQGDTQYF. The chain has TRBV25-1 and TRBJ2-3; D might be TRBD1 (5 bases). Germline V lookup: CDR1 MGHDK, CDR2 SYGVNS. CDR3 length: 12 residues. The germline V and J ends were trimmed by 6 bases and 6 bases, with 10 bases remaining between them. Using reference TRBV25-1 and TRBJ2-3 for the parts outside the CDR3, the full variable domain is EADIYQTPRYLVIGTGKKITLECSQTMGHDKMYWYQQDPGMELHLIHYSYGVNSTEKGDLSSESTVSRIRTEHFPLTLESARPSHTSQYLCASRSQGDTQYFGPGTRLTVL.

CDR3 region: CASRSPRGGNQPQHF. For the CDR3, the DNA is TGTGCCAGTAGATCACCCAGGGGAGGCAATCAGCCCCAGCATTTT. J is TRBJ1-5 and V is TRBV9, with D tentatively TRBD1 (6 bases). Germline V gene sequence: CDR1 SGDLS, CDR2 YYNGEE. The CDR3 is made up of 15 amino acids. The V and J ends lost 8 bases and 2 bases respectively, with 17 bases between them.

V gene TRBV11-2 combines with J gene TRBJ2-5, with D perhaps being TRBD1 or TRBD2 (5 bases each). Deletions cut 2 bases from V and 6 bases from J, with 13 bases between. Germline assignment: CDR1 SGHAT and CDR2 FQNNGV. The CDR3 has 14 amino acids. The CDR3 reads CASSLKGDGKTQYF. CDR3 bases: TGTGCCAGCAGCTTAAAAGGGGACGGAAAGACCCAGTACTTC.

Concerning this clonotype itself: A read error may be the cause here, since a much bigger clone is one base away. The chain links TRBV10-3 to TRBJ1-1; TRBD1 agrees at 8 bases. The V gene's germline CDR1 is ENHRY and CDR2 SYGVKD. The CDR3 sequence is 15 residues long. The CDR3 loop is CATEVAGGSGTEAFF. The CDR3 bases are TGTGCTACCGAGGTGGCAGGGGGCAGTGGGACTGAAGCTTTCTTT.

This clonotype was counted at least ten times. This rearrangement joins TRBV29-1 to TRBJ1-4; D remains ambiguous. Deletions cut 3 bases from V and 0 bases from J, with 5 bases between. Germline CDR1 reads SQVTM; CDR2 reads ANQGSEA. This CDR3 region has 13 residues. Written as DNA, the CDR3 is TGCAGCGTTGATGACTCAACTAATGAAAAACTGTTTTTT. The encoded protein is CSVDDSTNEKLFF.

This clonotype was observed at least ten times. CDR3: CSVRQGFNEKLFF. The CDR3 nucleotides read TGCAGCGTACGACAGGGCTTCAATGAAAAACTGTTTTTT. The J gene is TRBJ1-4, the V gene TRBV29-1; the match to TRBD1 covers 7 bases. Trimming cost V 6 bases and J 5 bases; bases outside gene matches: 6. The germline V gene has CDR1 SQVTM and CDR2 ANQGSEA. CDR3 size: 13 residues.

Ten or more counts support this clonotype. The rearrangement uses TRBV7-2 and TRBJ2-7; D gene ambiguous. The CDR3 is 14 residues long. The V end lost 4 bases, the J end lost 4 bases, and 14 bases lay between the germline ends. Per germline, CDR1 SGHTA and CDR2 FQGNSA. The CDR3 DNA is TGTGCCAGCAGCTCCCCGGGCCGGAATTACGAGCAGTACTTC. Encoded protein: CASSSPGRNYEQYF.

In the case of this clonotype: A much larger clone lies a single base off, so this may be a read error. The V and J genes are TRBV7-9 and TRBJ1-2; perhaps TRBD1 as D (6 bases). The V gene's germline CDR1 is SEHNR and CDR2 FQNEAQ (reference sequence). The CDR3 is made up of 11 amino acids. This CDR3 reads CAGSWGQGYTF. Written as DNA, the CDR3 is TGTGCCGGCAGCTGGGGGCAGGGCTACACCTTC.

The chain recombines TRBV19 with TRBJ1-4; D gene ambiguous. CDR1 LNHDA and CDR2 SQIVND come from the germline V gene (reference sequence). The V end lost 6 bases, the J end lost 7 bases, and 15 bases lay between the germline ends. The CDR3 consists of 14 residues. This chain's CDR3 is CASSRGLYGEKLFF. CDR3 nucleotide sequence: TGTGCCAGTAGCCGAGGGTTGTACGGTGAAAAACTGTTTTTT. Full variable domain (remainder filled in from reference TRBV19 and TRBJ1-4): DGGITQSPKYLFRKEGQNVTLSCEQNLNHDAMYWYRQDPGQGLRLIYYSQIVNDFQKGDIAEGYSVSREKKESFPLTVTSAQKNPTAFYLCASSRGLYGEKLFFGSGTQLSVL.

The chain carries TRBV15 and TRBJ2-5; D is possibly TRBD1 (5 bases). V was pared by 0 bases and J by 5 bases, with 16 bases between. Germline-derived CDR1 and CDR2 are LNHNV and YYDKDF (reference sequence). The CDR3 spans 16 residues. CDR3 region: CATSRDTAPGWETQYF. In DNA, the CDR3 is TGTGCCACCAGCAGAGATACGGCACCAGGGTGGGAGACCCAGTACTTC.

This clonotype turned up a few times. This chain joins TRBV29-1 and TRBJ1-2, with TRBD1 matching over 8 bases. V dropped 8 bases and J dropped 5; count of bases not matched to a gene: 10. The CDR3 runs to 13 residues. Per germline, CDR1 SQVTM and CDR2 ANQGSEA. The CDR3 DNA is TGCAGCCAAGCGGTGACAGGGGCATATGGCTACACCTTC. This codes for CSQAVTGAYGYTF.

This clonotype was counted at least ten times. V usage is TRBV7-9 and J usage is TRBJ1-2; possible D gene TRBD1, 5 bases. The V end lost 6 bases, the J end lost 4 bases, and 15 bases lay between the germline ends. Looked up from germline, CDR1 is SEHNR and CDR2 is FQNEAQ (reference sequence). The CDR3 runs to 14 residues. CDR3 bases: TGTGCCAGCAGTTTGGGGGAAATGGGCTATGGCTACACCTTC. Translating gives CASSLGEMGYGYTF.

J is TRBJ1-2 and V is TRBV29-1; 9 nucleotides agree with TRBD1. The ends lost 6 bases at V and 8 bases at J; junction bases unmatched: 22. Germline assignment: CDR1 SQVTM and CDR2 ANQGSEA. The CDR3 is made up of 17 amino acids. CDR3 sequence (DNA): TGCAGCGTGAGACCGGGACAGGGAGTAATAGGGGATAGGGGCTACACCTTC. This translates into CSVRPGQGVIGDRGYTF.

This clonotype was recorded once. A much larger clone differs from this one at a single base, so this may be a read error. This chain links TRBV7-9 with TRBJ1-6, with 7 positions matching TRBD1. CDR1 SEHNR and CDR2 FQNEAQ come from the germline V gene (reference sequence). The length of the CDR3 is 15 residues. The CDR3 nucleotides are TGTGCCAGCAGCCAAGAAACAGGGGTTAATTCACCCCCCCACTTT. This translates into CASSQETGVNSPPHF.

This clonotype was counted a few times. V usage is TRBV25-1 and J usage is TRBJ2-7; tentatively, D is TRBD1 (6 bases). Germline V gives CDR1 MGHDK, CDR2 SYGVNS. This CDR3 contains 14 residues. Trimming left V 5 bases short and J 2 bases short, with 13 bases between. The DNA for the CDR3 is TGTGCCAGCAGTTCGACAGCAGGGGCCTACGAGCAGTACTTC. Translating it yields CASSSTAGAYEQYF.

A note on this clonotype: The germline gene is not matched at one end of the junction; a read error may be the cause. This CDR3 reads CASSYSKGGNQPQHF. The CDR3 DNA is TGTGCCAGCAGTTACTCGAAGGGTGGCAATCAGCCCCAGCATTTT. The chain combines TRBV24-1 with TRBJ1-5, with unresolved D. This CDR3 is 15 amino acids long. Germline V gene sequence: CDR1 KGHDR, CDR2 SFDVKD.

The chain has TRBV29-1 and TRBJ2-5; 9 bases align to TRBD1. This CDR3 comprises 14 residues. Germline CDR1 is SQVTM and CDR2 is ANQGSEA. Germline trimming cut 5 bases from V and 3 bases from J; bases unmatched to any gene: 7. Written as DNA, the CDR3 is TGCAGCGTTTCACAGGGGGCCGTGGAAGAGACCCAGTACTTC. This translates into CSVSQGAVEETQYF.

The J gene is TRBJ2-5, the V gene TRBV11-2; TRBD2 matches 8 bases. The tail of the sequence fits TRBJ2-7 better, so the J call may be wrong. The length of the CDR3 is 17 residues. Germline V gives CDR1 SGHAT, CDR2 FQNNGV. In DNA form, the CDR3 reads TGTGCCAGCAGCTTGGTCAGCGGGAGTAAATCTTCCTACGAGCAGTACTTC. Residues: CASSLVSGSKSSYEQYF.

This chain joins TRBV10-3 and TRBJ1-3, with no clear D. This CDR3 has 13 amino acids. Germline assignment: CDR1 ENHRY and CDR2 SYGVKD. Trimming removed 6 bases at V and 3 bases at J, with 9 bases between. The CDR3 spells CAIRWEGGNTIYF. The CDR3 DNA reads TGTGCCATCAGATGGGAAGGTGGAAACACCATATATTTT.

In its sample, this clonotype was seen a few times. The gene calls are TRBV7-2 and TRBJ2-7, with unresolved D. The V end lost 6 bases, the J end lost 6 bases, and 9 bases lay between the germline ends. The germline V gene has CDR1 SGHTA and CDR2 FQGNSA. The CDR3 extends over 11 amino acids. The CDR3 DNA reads TGTGCCAGCAGTTGGGGAAGCGAGCAGTACTTC. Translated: CASSWGSEQYF. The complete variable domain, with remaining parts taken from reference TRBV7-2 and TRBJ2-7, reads GAGVSQSPSNKVTEKGKDVELRCDPISGHTALYWYRQSLGQGLEFLIYFQGNSAPDKSGLPSDRFSAERTGGSVSTLTIQRTQQEDSAVYLCASSWGSEQYFGPGTRLTVT.

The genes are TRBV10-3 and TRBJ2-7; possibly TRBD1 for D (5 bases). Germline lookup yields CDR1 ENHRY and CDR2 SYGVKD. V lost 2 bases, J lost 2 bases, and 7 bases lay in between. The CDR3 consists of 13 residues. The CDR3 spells CAISEAGTYEQYF. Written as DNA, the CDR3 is TGTGCCATCAGTGAGGCAGGGACCTACGAGCAGTACTTC.

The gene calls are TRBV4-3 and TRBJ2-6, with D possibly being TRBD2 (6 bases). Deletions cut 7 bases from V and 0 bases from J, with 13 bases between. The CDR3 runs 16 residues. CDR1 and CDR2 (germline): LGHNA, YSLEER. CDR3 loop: CASTTMGGSGANVLTF. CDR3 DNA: TGCGCCAGCACAACAATGGGGGGCTCTGGGGCCAACGTCCTGACTTTC.

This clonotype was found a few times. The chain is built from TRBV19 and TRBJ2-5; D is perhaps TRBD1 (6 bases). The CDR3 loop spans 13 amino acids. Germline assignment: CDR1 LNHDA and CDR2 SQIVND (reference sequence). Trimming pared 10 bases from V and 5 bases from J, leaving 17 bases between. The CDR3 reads CATGNQGMETQYF. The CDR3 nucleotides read TGTGCCACCGGAAACCAGGGGATGGAGACCCAGTACTTC.

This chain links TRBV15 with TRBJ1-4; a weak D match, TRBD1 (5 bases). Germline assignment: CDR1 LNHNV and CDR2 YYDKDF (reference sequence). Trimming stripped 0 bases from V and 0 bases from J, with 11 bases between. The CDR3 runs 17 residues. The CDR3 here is CATSRDWGYATNEKLFF. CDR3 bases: TGTGCCACCAGCAGAGATTGGGGCTACGCAACTAATGAAAAACTGTTTTTT.